The rows below give T cell receptor beta chains drawn from one sample of a study of chemoradiotherapy in HPV16-positive cancers. Only in-frame clones appear in the TCRdb table, and some are missing; sequencing was by immunoSEQ multiplex PCR. The sample has several thousand clones; around 72% are singletons. Sequencing was performed on tumor tissue, taken from a patient who underwent chemoradiotherapy. These receptor sequences come from a human donor with HPV-associated anogenital cancer. Both conserved end residues are part of each CDR3. D genes are given only for firm matches. Clone size is shown for a subset of rows, as once, few, many or a class of expanded clone.

CASSTITRGSNQPQHF,TGTGCCAGCAGCACTATAACGAGGGGCAGCAATCAGCCCCAGCATTTT,.,.,TRBJ1-5,TRBV5-6
CASSLFPQVWPQHF,TGTGCCAGCAGCTTATTCCCACAGGTGTGGCCCCAGCATTTT,.,.,TRBJ1-5,TRBV7-9
CASIGLRYMNTEAFF,TGTGCCAGCATTGGGTTACGGTATATGAACACTGAAGCTTTCTTT,.,.,TRBJ1-1,TRBV6-5
CASSLRTTNSPLHF,TGTGCCAGCAGCTTGCGGACCACGAATTCACCCCTCCACTTT,.,medium-sized,TRBJ1-6,TRBV7-6
CASSFYAQAETQYF,TGTGCCAGCAGCTTCTACGCTCAGGCAGAGACCCAGTACTTC,.,.,TRBJ2-5,TRBV7-9
CASQRQGGLGEKLFF,TGTGCCAGCCAACGACAGGGAGGGTTAGGTGAAAAACTGTTTTTT,TRBD1,.,TRBJ1-4,TRBV7-9
CATSDAYYGYTF,TGTGCCACGTCGGACGCTTACTATGGCTACACCTTC,.,.,TRBJ1-2,TRBV10-3
CASSLWPPLNSPLHF,TGTGCCAGCAGCTTATGGCCCCCCTTAAATTCACCCCTCCACTTT,.,.,TRBJ1-6,TRBV5-6
CASRLPGQGEEKLFF,TGTGCCAGCAGGCTACCGGGACAGGGTGAGGAAAAACTGTTTTTT,TRBD1,.,TRBJ1-4,TRBV6-6
CASRPTPGQGARGYTF,TGTGCCAGCAGACCTACTCCGGGACAGGGGGCCCGTGGCTACACCTTC,TRBD1,.,TRBJ1-2,TRBV28
CASTPQGTTGELFF,TGTGCTAGCACCCCACAGGGGACCACCGGGGAGCTGTTTTTT,TRBD1,.,TRBJ2-2,TRBV7-7
CASTRSANYGYTF,TGTGCCAGTACTAGGTCCGCGAACTATGGCTACACCTTC,.,.,TRBJ1-2,TRBV19
CSVLRDRPNEKLFF,TGCAGCGTCCTCCGGGACAGACCGAATGAAAAACTGTTTTTT,TRBD1,.,TRBJ1-4,TRBV29-1
CASSAGSGQVSVSYEQYF,TGTGCCAGCAGCGCCGGGTCCGGGCAGGTATCGGTCTCCTACGAGCAGTACTTC,.,.,TRBJ2-7,TRBV9
CASSLEGPYEQYF,TGTGCCAGCAGCTTAGAAGGACCCTACGAGCAGTACTTC,.,.,TRBJ2-7,TRBV7-2
CASSLGTWLAGQETQYF,TGTGCCAGCAGCCTTGGAACCTGGCTAGCGGGTCAAGAGACCCAGTACTTC,TRBD2,once,TRBJ2-5,TRBV7-2
CASTGTGVYYGYTF,TGTGCCAGCACAGGGACAGGGGTTTACTATGGCTACACCTTC,TRBD1,.,TRBJ1-2,TRBV6-6
CASSQLPGLADTQYF,TGCGCCAGCAGCCAATTGCCGGGGCTCGCAGATACGCAGTATTTT,.,.,TRBJ2-3,TRBV4-1
CASSDSTSWTDTQYF,TGTGCCAGCAGTGACTCAACTAGTTGGACAGATACGCAGTATTTT,.,.,TRBJ2-3,TRBV6-4
CASSLGVAGASTDTQYF,TGTGCCAGCAGCTTGGGGGTAGCGGGGGCCAGCACAGATACGCAGTATTTT,TRBD2,.,TRBJ2-3,TRBV5-4
CASSSNNRDYGYTF,TGCGCCAGCAGCTCCAATAACAGGGACTATGGCTACACCTTC,.,.,TRBJ1-2,TRBV5-1
CASMPDRGNYGYTF,TGTGCCAGTATGCCAGACAGGGGAAACTATGGCTACACCTTC,TRBD1,.,TRBJ1-2,TRBV19
CASSQDQYSTNEKLFF,TGTGCCAGCAGCCAAGACCAATACTCAACTAATGAAAAACTGTTTTTT,.,.,TRBJ1-4,TRBV4-2
CASSLVGYEAFF,TGTGCCAGCAGCTTAGTGGGGTATGAAGCTTTCTTT,.,.,TRBJ1-1,TRBV7-9
CASSLTGNTEAFF,TGTGCCAGCTCACTAACAGGAAACACTGAAGCTTTCTTT,.,few,TRBJ1-1,TRBV18
CASSLDWAGELFF,TGTGCCAGCAGCTTAGACTGGGCCGGGGAGCTGTTTTTT,.,.,TRBJ2-2,TRBV11-2
CASSKVGNSGANVLTF,TGTGCCAGCAGCAAAGTGGGAAACTCTGGGGCCAACGTCCTGACTTTC,.,.,TRBJ2-6,TRBV21-1
CASSLDSAEKLFF,TGCGCCAGCAGCCTAGACAGTGCCGAAAAACTGTTTTTT,.,.,TRBJ1-4,TRBV5-1
CASSQGGGTLAYEQYF,TGCGCCAGCAGCCAAGGTGGCGGGACACTAGCCTACGAGCAGTACTTC,.,.,TRBJ2-7,TRBV4-1
CASSAQASGDTYEQYF,TGCGCCAGCAGTGCGCAGGCCAGCGGGGATACCTACGAGCAGTACTTC,TRBD2,.,TRBJ2-7,TRBV5-1
CASSFGGTEAFF,TGTGCCAGCAGCTTCGGGGGCACTGAAGCTTTCTTT,.,.,TRBJ1-1,TRBV11-3
CASSLSGGGLYEQYF,TGTGCCAGCAGCTTATCAGGGGGAGGTCTCTACGAGCAGTACTTC,.,.,TRBJ2-7,TRBV7-2
CASSGGDGYTF,TGTGCCAGCAGCGGGGGGGATGGCTACACCTTC,.,few,TRBJ1-2,TRBV7-3
CASSLGQGTNTGELFF,TGCGCCAGCAGCCTCGGACAGGGGACAAACACCGGGGAGCTGTTTTTT,TRBD1,.,TRBJ2-2,TRBV5-1
CASSEGGITEAFF,TGTGCCAGCAGTGAGGGGGGGATAACTGAAGCTTTCTTT,.,few,TRBJ1-1,TRBV6-1
CASSPGHGDGYTF,TGTGCCAGCAGTCCCGGACACGGCGATGGCTACACCTTC,.,.,TRBJ1-2,TRBV6-1
CASSLFENSPLHF,TGTGCCAGCAGCTTATTTGAGAATTCACCCCTCCACTTT,.,few,TRBJ1-6,TRBV7-6
CASSQGILQRWCAVYEQYF,TGCGCCAGCAGCCAAGGGATATTACAGCGATGGTGTGCTGTCTACGAGCAGTACTTC,.,.,TRBJ2-7,TRBV4-1
CASSERVTGRNGELFF,TGTGCCAGCAGTGAAAGGGTAACAGGGAGGAACGGGGAGCTGTTTTTT,.,.,TRBJ2-2,TRBV6-1
CASSPGAEGYGYTF,TGTGCCAGCTCACCAGGGGCCGAGGGCTATGGCTACACCTTC,.,.,TRBJ1-2,TRBV18
CASSSRLAGRTIMNTEAFF,TGCGCCAGCAGTTCAAGGCTGGCAGGGAGGACAATCATGAACACTGAAGCTTTCTTT,.,.,TRBJ1-1,TRBV5-1
CASAGQGDYGYTF,TGTGCCAGCGCGGGACAGGGAGACTATGGCTACACCTTC,TRBD1,.,TRBJ1-2,TRBV7-3
CASSLGGGSYGYTF,TGCGCCAGCAGCTTAGGGGGGGGCTCCTATGGCTACACCTTC,.,.,TRBJ1-2,TRBV5-1
CASSLGGGKPYEQYF,TGTGCCAGCAGCTTGGGAGGGGGGAAACCCTACGAGCAGTACTTC,.,.,TRBJ2-7,TRBV5-6
CASSLGVQVDNQPQHF,TGCGCCAGCAGCCTTGGAGTCCAGGTAGACAATCAGCCCCAGCATTTT,.,.,TRBJ1-5,TRBV5-1
CASVGVGLSSGANVLTF,TGTGCCAGCGTCGGGGTGGGGTTAAGCTCTGGGGCCAACGTCCTGACTTTC,.,.,TRBJ2-6,TRBV4-2